The 10 T cell receptor beta chains below all came from one sample that was sequenced in a study of human T cells and chemical hapten exposure. TCRdb re-derived calls from the RACE reads in MiXCR, one entry per CDR3 protein. The sample includes about 160,000 distinct CDR3 sequences, 28% seen only once; the top ten take around 2.3%. Time point denoted: patch test 3, about 24 weeks after DPC sensitization. Regarding treatment: therapeutic diphenylcyclopropenone sensitization with weekly scalp DPC. Sample: whole blood, taken in connection with sensitization to the hapten diphenylcyclopropenone (DPC). The receptor set was obtained from a young woman with alopecia areata. Some clones in this sample may be carry-over from other donors' samples.

This clonotype has only a few counts. The chain links TRBV30 to TRBJ2-3, with D hard to call. The length of the CDR3 is 11 residues. Germline V gene lookup returns CDR1 GTSNPN and CDR2 SVGIG (reference sequence). Between the trimmed V and J ends, which lost 0 bases and 5 bases, there was a span of 3 bases. This chain's CDR3 is CAWSVGDTQYF. The CDR3 DNA follows: TGTGCCTGGAGTGTTGGAGATACGCAGTATTTT.

This clonotype has just one count. V usage is TRBV4-3 and J usage is TRBJ2-1; 14 nucleotides align to TRBD2. The CDR3 totals 15 residues. In germline, CDR1 is LGHNA, CDR2 YSLEER. V was pared by 4 bases and J by 11 bases, with 7 bases of the junction left unmatched. The CDR3 nucleotides read TGCGCCAGCAGCCGTACGGGACTAGCGGGGGAACAGCAGTTCTTC. Translated: CASSRTGLAGEQQFF.

The CDR3 reads CASSKENSGTSINEQFF. CDR3 nucleotides: TGTGCCAGCAGCAAAGAAAATTCAGGGACTAGTATCAATGAGCAGTTCTTC. The V call is TRBV21-1, the J call TRBJ2-1; TRBD2 was called by the table and not checked on the DNA. TRBV21-1 counts as a pseudogene. This CDR3 is 17 amino acids long.

A few counts support this clonotype. This chain uses TRBV6-2 or TRBV6-3 with TRBJ2-1, with a weak D call TRBD2 (5 bases). Germline-derived CDR1 and CDR2 are MNHEY and SVGEGT. Trimming cost V 2 bases and J 8 bases, with 19 bases left between them. CDR3 length: 16 amino acids. Written as DNA, the CDR3 is TGTGCCAGCAGTTACCCAGCTGGCGAGGGCCTTGATGAGCAGTTCTTC. Translation: CASSYPAGEGLDEQFF.

This clonotype has only a few counts. The chain combines TRBV4-1 with TRBJ2-1; D possibly corresponds to TRBD2 (5 bases). CDR1 MGHRA and CDR2 YSYEKL come from the germline V gene. Trimming took 1 base from V and 6 from J, leaving 13 bases between them. This CDR3 contains 15 residues. CDR3 coding DNA: TGCGCCAGCAGCCAAGGGAGCGGACGTCCCAATGAGCAGTTCTTC. The encoded protein is CASSQGSGRPNEQFF.

This clonotype has a single count. The chain couples TRBV20-1 to TRBJ1-1, with D unresolved. The CDR3 contains 12 residues. Deletions cut 6 bases from V and 1 base from J, with 9 bases between. CDR1 is DFQATT and CDR2 is SNEGSKA in the germline V gene (reference sequence). The CDR3 spells CSAPKANTEAFF. In DNA form, the CDR3 reads TGCAGTGCCCCGAAAGCGAACACTGAAGCTTTCTTT.

V gene TRBV29-1 combines with J gene TRBJ1-5; no clear D gene. Germline V gene data show CDR1 as SQVTM and CDR2 as ANQGSEA. V was pared by 4 bases and J by 4 bases, with 8 bases between. The CDR3 is 12 residues long. The chain's CDR3 is CSVVVANQPQHF. Written as DNA, the CDR3 is TGCAGCGTTGTAGTGGCGAATCAGCCCCAGCATTTT.

The chain has TRBV29-1 and TRBJ1-3; D is unclear. The CDR3 has 13 residues. CDR1 and CDR2 from the germline V gene are SQVTM and ANQGSEA. V shed 2 bases and J shed 4 bases, with 9 bases lying between them. CDR3 nucleotides: TGCAGCGTTGAACTGGGAGGCGGAAACACCATATATTTT. It yields the protein CSVELGGGNTIYF.

The chain recombines TRBV5-1 with TRBJ2-2; D gene unclear. The ends were cut back, 6 bases at V and 4 bases at J, with 13 bases in the middle. CDR1 and CDR2 from the germline V gene are SGHRS and YFSETQ. The CDR3 has 14 amino acids. The CDR3 reads CASTKLEGTGELFF. CDR3 in DNA: TGCGCCAGCACGAAGCTGGAAGGCACCGGGGAGCTGTTTTTT.

This clonotype was detected only a few times. The chain is built from TRBV20-1 and TRBJ1-1, with D unclear. Looked up from germline, CDR1 is DFQATT and CDR2 is SNEGSKA (reference sequence). The CDR3 consists of 11 residues. Trimming took 8 bases from V and 4 from J, leaving 11 bases between them. The CDR3 DNA reads as TGCAGTTACCCGGCGGGCACTGAAGCTTTCTTT. It yields the protein CSYPAGTEAFF.